This T cell receptor (beta chain) is drawn from a study of shared clonotypes between healthy human individuals. Overall study findings and caveats: Few donors restricted represented genetic and exposure-history diversity. Compared with memory subsets, naive subsets generally had larger estimated richness.

DNA at about 200 ng, tens of thousands of T cell genomes, went into sorted-subset replicate PCRs. Using immunoSEQ multiplex PCR, the repertoire was profiled, and TCRdb retains in-frame clones only, with some absent. The repertoire consists of hundreds of thousands of clones, with more than 70% occurring once and the leading ten covering roughly 2%. The V and J ends lost 5 bases and 7 bases, in that order; junction bases with no gene match: 10. The CDR3 is 16 amino acids. Per the germline V gene, CDR1 is LNHDA and CDR2 is SQIVND (reference sequence). As to this clone: Its matching antigen is unknown.

The material sequenced was memory CD4+ T cells sorted from blood. The subset denotes: CD45RA-negative fraction. The clonotype originates from a woman aged 30 to 39 in good health. The V gene is TRBV19, the J gene TRBJ2-1; 11 nucleotides match TRBD2. The CDR3 is CASSPILAGVSNEQFF. The CDR3 DNA reads TGTGCCAGTAGTCCAATACTAGCGGGAGTATCAAATGAGCAGTTCTTC.